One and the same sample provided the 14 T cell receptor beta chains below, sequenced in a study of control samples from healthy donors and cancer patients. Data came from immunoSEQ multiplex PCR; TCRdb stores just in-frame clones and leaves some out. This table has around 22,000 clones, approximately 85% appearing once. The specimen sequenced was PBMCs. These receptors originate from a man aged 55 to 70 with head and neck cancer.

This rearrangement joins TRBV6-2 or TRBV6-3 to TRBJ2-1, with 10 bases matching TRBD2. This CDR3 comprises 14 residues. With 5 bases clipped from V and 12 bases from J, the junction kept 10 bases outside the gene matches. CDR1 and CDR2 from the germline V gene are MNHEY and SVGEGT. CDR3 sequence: CASSRAGGPEGQFF. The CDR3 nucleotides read TGTGCCAGCAGTCGAGCGGGAGGGCCGGAGGGGCAGTTCTTC.

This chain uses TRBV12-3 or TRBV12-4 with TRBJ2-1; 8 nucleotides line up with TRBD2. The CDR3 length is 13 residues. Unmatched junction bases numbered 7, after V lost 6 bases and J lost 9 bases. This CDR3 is CASSSGGGGEQFF. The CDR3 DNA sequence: TGTGCCAGCAGCTCGGGAGGGGGTGGTGAGCAGTTCTTC.

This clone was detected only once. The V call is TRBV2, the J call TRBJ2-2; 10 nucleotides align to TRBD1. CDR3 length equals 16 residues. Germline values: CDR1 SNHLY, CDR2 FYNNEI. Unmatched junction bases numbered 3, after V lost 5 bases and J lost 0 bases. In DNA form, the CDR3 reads TGTGCCAGCAGTCCGACAGGGGGCCCGAACACCGGGGAGCTGTTTTTT. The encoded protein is CASSPTGGPNTGELFF. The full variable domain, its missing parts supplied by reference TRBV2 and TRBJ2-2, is EPEVTQTPSHQVTQMGQEVILRCVPISNHLYFYWYRQILGQKVEFLVSFYNNEISEKSEIFDDQFSVERPDGSNFTLKIRSTKLEDSAMYFCASSPTGGPNTGELFFGEGSRLTVL.

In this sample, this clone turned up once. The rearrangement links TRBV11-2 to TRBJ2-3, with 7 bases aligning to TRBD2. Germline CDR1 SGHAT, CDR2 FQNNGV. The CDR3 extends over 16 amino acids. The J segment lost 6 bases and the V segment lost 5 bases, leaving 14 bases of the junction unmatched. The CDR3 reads CASSTGTTPQRDTQYF. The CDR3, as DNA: TGTGCCAGCAGCACCGGGACTACCCCCCAACGGGATACGCAGTATTTT.

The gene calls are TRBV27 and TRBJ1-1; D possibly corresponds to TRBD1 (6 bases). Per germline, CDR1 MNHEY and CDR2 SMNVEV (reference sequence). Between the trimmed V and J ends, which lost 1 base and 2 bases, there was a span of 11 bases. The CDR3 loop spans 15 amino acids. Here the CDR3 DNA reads TGTGCCAGCAGTTTATGGGCAGGGACAAACACTGAAGCTTTCTTT. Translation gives CASSLWAGTNTEAFF.

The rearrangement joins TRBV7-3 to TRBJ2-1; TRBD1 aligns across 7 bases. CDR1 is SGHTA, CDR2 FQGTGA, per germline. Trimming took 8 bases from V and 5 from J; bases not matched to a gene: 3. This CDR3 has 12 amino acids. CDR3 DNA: TGTGCCAGCTCGGGGACAGACAATGAGCAGTTCTTC. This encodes CASSGTDNEQFF.

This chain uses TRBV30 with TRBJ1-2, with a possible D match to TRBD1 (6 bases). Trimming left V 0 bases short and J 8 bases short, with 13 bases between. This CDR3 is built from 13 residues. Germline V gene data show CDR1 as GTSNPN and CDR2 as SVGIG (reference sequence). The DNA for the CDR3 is TGTGCCTGGAGTGTACAAGGGGGAAGCGGCTACACCTTC. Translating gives CAWSVQGGSGYTF.

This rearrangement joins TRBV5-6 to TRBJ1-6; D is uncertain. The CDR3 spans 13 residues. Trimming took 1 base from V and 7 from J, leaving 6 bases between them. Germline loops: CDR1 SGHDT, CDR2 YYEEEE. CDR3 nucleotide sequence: TGTGCCAGCAGCTTGCCTGGGAATTCACCCCTCCACTTT. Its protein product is CASSLPGNSPLHF. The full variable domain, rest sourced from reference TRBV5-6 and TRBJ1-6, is DAGVTQSPTHLIKTRGQQVTLRCSPKSGHDTVSWYQQALGQGPQFIFQYYEEEERQRGNFPDRFSGHQFPNYSSELNVNALLLGDSALYLCASSLPGNSPLHFGNGTRLTVT.

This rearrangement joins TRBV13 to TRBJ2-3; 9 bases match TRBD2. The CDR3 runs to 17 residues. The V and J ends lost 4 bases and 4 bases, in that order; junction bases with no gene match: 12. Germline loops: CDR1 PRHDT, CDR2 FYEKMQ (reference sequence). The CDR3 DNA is TGTGCCAGCAGCTCGACGTCTGAGCGGGAGGTGCCAGATACGCAGTATTTT. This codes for CASSSTSEREVPDTQYF.

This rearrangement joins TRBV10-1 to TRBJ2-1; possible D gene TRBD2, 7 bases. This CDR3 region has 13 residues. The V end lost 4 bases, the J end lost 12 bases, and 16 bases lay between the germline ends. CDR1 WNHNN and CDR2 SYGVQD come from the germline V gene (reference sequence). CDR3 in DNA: TGCGCCAGCAGTGTAGGCGGGGGCCAAGGGCAGTTCTTC. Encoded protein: CASSVGGGQGQFF.

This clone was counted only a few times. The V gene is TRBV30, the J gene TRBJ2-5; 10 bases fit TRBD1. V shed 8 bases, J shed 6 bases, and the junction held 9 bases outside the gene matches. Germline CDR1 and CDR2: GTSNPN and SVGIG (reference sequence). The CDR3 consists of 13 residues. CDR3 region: CARARDRGQTQYF. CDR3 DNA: TGTGCCAGGGCTCGGGACAGGGGACAGACCCAGTACTTC.

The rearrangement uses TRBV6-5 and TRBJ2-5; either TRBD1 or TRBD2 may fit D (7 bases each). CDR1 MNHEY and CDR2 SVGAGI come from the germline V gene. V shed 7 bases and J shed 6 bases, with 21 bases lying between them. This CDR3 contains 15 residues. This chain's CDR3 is CASTKRGQGGQTQYF. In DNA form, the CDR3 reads TGTGCCAGCACCAAAAGGGGCCAGGGGGGGCAGACCCAGTACTTC.

The CDR3 region has the DNA TGTGCCAGCAGCCAACGGGACTCCTTAGAGCAGTTCTTC. Residues: CASSQRDSLEQFF. The chain uses TRBV11-1 and TRBJ2-1, with a tentative D call TRBD2 (6 bases). The V gene lost 5 bases and the J gene lost 10 bases, with 15 bases spanning the gap. Per the germline V gene, CDR1 is SGHAT and CDR2 is FQDESV (reference sequence). CDR3 length equals 13 residues. Variable domain in full (rest from reference TRBV11-1 and TRBJ2-1): EAEVAQSPRYKITEKSQAVAFWCDPISGHATLYWYRQILGQGPELLVQFQDESVVDDSQLPKDRFSAERLKGVDSTLKIQPAELGDSAMYLCASSQRDSLEQFFGPGTRLTVL.

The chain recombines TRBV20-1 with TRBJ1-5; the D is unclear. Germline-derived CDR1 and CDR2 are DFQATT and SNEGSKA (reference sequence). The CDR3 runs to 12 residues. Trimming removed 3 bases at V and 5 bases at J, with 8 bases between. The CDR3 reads CSASVGHQPQHF. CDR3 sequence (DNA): TGCAGTGCTAGTGTCGGGCATCAGCCCCAGCATTTT.